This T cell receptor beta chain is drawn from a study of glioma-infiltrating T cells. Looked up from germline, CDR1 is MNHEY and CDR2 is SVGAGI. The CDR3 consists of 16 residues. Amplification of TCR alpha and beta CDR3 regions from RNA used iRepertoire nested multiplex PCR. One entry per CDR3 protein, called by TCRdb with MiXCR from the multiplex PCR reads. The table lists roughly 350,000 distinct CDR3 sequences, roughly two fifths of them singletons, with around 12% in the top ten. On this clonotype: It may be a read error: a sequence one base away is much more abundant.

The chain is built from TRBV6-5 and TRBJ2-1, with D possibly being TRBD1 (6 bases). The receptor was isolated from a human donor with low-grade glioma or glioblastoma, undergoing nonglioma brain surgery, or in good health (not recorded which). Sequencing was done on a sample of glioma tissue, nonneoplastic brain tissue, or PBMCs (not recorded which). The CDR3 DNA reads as TGTGCCAACAGTTACGACGACAGGTTGGTCTACAATGAGCAGTTCTTC. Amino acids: CANSYDDRLVYNEQFF.